This T cell receptor beta chain derives from a study of beta chain features in type 1 diabetes. Findings and limits, study-wide: Shorter TCRB CDR3s, moderately but significantly so, were found in Type 1 diabetes patients in all four CD4+ subsets.

Concerning this clone: Its antigen is undetermined.

Germline V gene data show CDR1 as MNHEY and CDR2 as SMNVEV (reference sequence). CDR3 size: 12 residues. V was clipped by 7 bases and J by 3 bases, with 9 bases between them. Of the isolated RNA, all was reverse transcribed, and so the sequenced material was expressed TCRB transcripts. The table came from immunoSEQ multiplex PCR; TCRdb's copy has only in-frame clones and leaves some out. The table has hundreds of thousands of clones, roughly 12% seen once. The chain joins TRBV27 to TRBJ1-1; D is unresolved. This TCR came from a woman aged 18 to 35 with type 1 diabetes. Sequencing used naive CD4+ T cells from blood. CDR3 nucleotide sequence: TGTGCCAGCAAGACCGGGGACACTGAAGCTTTCTTT. Its translation is CASKTGDTEAFF.